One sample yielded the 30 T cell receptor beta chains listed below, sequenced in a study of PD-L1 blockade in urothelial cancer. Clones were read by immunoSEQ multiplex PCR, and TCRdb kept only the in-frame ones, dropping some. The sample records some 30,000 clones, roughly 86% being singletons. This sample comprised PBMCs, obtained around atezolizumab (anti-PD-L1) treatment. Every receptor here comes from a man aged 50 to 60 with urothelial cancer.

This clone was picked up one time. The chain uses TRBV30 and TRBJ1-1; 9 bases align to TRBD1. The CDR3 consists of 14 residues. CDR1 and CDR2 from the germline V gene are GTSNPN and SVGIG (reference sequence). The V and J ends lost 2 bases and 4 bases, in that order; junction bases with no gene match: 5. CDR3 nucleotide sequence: TGTGCCTGGAGTAAACAGGGGGCGTCCACTGAAGCTTTCTTT. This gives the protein CAWSKQGASTEAFF.

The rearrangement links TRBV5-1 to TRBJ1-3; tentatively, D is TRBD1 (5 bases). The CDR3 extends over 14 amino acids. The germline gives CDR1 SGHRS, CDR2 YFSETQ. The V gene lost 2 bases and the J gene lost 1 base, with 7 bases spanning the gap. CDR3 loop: CASSFQGSGNTIYF. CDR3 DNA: TGCGCCAGCAGCTTCCAGGGTTCTGGAAACACCATATATTTT. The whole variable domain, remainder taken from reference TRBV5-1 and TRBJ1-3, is KAGVTQTPRYLIKTRGQQVTLSCSPISGHRSVSWYQQTPGQGLQFLFEYFSETQRNKGNFPGRFSGRQFSNSRSEMNVSTLELGDSALYLCASSFQGSGNTIYFGEGSWLTVV.

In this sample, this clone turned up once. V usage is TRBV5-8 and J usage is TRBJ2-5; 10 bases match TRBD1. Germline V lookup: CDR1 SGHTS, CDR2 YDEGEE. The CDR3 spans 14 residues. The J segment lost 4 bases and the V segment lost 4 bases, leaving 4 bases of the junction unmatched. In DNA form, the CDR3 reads TGTGCCAGCAGCCGGGACAGGGGAACAGAGACCCAGTACTTC. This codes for CASSRDRGTETQYF. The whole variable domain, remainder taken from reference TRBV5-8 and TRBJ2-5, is EAGVTQSPTHLIKTRGQQATLRCSPISGHTSVYWYQQALGLGLQFLLWYDEGEERNRGNFPPRFSGRQFPNYSSELNVNALELEDSALYLCASSRDRGTETQYFGPGTRLLVL.

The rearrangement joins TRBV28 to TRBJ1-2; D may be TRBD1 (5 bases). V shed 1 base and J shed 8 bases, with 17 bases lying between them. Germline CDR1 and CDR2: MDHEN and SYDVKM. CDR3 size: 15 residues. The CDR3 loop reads CASSLFPQGKGGYTF. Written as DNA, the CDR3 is TGTGCCAGCAGTTTATTCCCCCAGGGAAAGGGCGGCTACACCTTC.

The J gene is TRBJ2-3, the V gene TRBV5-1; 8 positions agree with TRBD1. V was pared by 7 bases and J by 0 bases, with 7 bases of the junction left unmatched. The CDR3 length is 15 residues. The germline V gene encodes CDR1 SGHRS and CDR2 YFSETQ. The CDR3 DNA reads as TGCGCCAGCGGGACAGGACTGACTAGCACAGATACGCAGTATTTT. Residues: CASGTGLTSTDTQYF.

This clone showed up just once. The CDR3 bases are TGTGCCAGCAAACCCCGGGCATCGGGGTACACTGAAGCTTTCTTT. It yields the protein CASKPRASGYTEAFF. The chain has TRBV2 and TRBJ1-1, with D unresolved. The CDR3 consists of 15 residues. Per the germline V gene, CDR1 is SNHLY and CDR2 is FYNNEI. The V gene lost 7 bases and the J gene lost 3 bases, with 18 bases spanning the gap.

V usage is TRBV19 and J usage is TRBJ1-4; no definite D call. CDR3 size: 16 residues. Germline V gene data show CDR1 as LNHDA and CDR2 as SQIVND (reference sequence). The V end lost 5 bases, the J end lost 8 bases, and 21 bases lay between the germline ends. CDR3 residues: CASSPTGPRSGEKLFF. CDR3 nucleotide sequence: TGTGCCAGTAGTCCAACCGGACCCAGGTCGGGGGAAAAACTGTTTTTT.

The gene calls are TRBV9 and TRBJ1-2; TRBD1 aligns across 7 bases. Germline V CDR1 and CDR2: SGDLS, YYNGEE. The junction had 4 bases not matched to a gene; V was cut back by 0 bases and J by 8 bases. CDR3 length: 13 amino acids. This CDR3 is CASSVGGGGGYTF. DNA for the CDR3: TGTGCCAGCAGCGTAGGTGGAGGGGGCGGCTACACCTTC.

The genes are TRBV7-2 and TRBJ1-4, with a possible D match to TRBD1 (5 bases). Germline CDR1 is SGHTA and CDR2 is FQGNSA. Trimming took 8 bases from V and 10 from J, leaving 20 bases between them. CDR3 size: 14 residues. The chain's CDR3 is CASGNRDLTGKLFF. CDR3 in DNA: TGTGCCAGCGGTAACCGGGACTTGACCGGAAAACTGTTTTTT.

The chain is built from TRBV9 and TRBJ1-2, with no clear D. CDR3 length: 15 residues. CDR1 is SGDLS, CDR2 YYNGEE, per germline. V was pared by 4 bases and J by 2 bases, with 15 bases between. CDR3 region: CASSPRLRANYGYTF. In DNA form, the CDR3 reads TGTGCCAGCAGCCCAAGGCTGAGGGCCAACTATGGCTACACCTTC.

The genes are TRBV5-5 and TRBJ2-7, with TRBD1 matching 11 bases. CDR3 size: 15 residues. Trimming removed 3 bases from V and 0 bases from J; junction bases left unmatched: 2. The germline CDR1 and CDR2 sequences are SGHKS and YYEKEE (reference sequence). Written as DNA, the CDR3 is TGTGCCAGCAGCTCGGGACAGGGGGGCTCCTACGAGCAGTACTTC. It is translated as CASSSGQGGSYEQYF.

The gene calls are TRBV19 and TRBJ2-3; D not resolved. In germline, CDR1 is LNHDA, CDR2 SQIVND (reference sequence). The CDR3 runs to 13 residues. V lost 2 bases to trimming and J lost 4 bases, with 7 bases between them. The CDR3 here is CASSIPGSDTQYF. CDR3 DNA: TGTGCCAGTAGTATACCAGGATCAGATACGCAGTATTTT.

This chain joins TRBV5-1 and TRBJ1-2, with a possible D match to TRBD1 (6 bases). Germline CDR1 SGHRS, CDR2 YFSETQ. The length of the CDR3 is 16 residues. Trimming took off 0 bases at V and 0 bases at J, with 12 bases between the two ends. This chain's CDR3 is CASSLGQVRTNYGYTF. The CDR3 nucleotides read TGCGCCAGCAGCTTGGGACAGGTTCGAACTAACTATGGCTACACCTTC.

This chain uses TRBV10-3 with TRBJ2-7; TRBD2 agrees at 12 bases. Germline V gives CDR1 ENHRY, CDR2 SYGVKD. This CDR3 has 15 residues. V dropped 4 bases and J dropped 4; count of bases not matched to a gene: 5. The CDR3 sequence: CAISAPTSGSYEQYF. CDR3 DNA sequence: TGTGCCATCAGTGCCCCGACTAGCGGGAGTTACGAGCAGTACTTC.

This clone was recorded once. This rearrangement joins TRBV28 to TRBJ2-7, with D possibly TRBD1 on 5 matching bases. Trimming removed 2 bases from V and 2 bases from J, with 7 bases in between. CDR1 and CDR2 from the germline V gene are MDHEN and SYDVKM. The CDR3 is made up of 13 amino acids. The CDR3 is CASSLTGAYEQYF. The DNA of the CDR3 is TGTGCCAGCAGTTTAACAGGAGCCTACGAGCAGTACTTC.

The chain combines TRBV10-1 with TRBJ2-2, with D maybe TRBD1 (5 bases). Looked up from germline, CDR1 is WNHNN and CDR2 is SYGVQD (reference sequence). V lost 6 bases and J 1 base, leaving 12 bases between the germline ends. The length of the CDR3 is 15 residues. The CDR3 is CASRLDRGNTGELFF. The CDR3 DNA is TGCGCCAGCAGGTTGGATAGGGGGAACACCGGGGAGCTGTTTTTT.

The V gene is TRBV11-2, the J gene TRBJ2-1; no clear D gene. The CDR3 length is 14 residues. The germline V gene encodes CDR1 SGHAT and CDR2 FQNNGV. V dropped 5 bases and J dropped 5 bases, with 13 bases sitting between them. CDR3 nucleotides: TGTGCCAGCAGCCCATTGATGAGAAACAATGAGCAGTTCTTC. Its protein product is CASSPLMRNNEQFF.

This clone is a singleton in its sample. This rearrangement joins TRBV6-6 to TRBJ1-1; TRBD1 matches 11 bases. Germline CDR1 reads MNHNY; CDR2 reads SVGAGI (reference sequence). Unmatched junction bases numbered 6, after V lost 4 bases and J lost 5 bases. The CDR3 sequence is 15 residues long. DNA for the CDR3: TGTGCCAGCAGTTCCCCGGACAGGGGGCAAACTGAAGCTTTCTTT. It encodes CASSSPDRGQTEAFF.

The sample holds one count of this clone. The CDR3 bases are TGTGCCAGCAGGGAATCCCCGAGCGACGCCAAAAACATTCAGTACTTC. It is translated as CASRESPSDAKNIQYF. The chain uses TRBV2 and TRBJ2-4; D not resolved. V lost 6 bases, J lost 1 base, and 16 bases lay in between. The CDR3 has 16 residues. Germline assignment: CDR1 SNHLY and CDR2 FYNNEI. The entire variable domain, with the rest obtained from reference TRBV2 and TRBJ2-4, is as follows: EPEVTQTPSHQVTQMGQEVILRCVPISNHLYFYWYRQILGQKVEFLVSFYNNEISEKSEIFDDQFSVERPDGSNFTLKIRSTKLEDSAMYFCASRESPSDAKNIQYFGAGTRLSVL.

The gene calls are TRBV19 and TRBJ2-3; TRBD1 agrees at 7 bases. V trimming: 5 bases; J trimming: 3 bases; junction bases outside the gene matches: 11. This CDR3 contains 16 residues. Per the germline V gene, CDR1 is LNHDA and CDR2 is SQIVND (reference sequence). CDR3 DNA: TGTGCCAGTAGTCTTCCGACAGGGTTCTCTACAGATACGCAGTATTTT. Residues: CASSLPTGFSTDTQYF.

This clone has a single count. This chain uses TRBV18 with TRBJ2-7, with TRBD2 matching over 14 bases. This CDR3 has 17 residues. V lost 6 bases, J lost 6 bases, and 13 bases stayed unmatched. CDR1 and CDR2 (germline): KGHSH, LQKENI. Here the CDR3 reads CASSQIPGLAGEGEQYF. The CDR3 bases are TGTGCCAGCTCCCAAATCCCGGGACTAGCGGGAGAGGGCGAGCAGTACTTC.

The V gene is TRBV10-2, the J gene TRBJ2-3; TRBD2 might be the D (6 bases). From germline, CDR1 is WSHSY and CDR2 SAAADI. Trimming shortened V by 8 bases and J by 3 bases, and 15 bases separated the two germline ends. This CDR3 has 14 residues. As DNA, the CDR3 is TGCGCCAGCCGGGGGACTTTGGCGACAGATACGCAGTATTTT. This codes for CASRGTLATDTQYF.

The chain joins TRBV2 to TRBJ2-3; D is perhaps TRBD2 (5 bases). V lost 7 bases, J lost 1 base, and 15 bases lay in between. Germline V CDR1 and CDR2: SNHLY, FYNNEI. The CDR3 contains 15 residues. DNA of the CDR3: TGTGCCAGCACGCCGCAAAAGGGAGGCACAGATACGCAGTATTTT. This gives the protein CASTPQKGGTDTQYF.

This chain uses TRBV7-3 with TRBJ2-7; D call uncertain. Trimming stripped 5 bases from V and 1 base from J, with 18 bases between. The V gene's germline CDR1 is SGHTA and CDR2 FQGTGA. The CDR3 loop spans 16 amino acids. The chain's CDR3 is CASSPLGSSLSYEQYF. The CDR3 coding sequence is TGTGCCAGCAGCCCATTGGGCAGCTCTTTATCCTACGAGCAGTACTTC.

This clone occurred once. In nucleotides, the CDR3 is TGTGCCAGCAGCTTAAAGCCCCGACAGTGGCTTTCACCCCTCCACTTT. Translated: CASSLKPRQWLSPLHF. The chain is built from TRBV7-3 and TRBJ1-6, with a weak D call TRBD1 (5 bases). Trimming took 1 base from V and 9 from J, leaving 16 bases between them. Germline lookup yields CDR1 SGHTA and CDR2 FQGTGA. The CDR3 runs to 16 residues.

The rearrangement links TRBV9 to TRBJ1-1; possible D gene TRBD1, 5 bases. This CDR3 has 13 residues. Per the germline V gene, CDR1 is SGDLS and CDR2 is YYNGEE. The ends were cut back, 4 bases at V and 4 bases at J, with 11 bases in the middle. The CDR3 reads CASSSRGGTEAFF. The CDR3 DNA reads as TGTGCCAGCAGCTCCCGGGGGGGCACTGAAGCTTTCTTT.

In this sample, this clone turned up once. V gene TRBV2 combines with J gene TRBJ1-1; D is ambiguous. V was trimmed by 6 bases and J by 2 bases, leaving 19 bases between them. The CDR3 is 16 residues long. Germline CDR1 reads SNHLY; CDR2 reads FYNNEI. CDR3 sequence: CASRQAPSGFNTEAFF. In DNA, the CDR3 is TGTGCCAGCAGGCAAGCCCCTTCGGGGTTCAACACTGAAGCTTTCTTT.

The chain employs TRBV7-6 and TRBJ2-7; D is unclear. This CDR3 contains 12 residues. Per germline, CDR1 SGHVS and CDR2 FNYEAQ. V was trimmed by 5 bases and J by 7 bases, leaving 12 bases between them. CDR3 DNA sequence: TGTGCCAGCAGCCCGAGCCTCGGTGAGCAGTACTTC. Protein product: CASSPSLGEQYF.

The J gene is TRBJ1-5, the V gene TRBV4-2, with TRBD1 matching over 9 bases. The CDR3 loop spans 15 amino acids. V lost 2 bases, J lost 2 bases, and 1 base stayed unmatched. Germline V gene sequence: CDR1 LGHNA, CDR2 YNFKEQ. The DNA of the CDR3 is TGTGCCAGCAGCCAACGGACAGGGGGCAATCAGCCCCAGCATTTT. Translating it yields CASSQRTGGNQPQHF.

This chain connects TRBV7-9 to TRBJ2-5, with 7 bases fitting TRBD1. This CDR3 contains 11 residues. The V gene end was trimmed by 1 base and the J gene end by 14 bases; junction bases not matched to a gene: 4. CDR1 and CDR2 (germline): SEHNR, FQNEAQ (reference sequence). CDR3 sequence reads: CASSLGGDSYF. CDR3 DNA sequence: TGTGCCAGCAGCTTAGGTGGGGACAGTTACTTC.